The entry below gives a single T cell receptor (beta chain) sequence along with its context. MiXCR, run by TCRdb on the 5' RACE reads, gives a single entry per CDR3 protein. The sample lists approximately 340,000 distinct CDR3 sequences, 14% to 15% occurring once. The data stem from a study of CD8 T cells in ankylosing spondylitis. CDR1 is DFQATT and CDR2 is SNEGSKA in the germline V gene (reference sequence). CDR3 size: 14 residues. With 6 bases removed from V and 0 bases from J, the gap between germline ends came to 14 bases. Sequencing was performed on blood, either unsorted or a sorted T cell fraction (not recorded which). The TCR sequence derives from a male donor with ankylosing spondylitis or in good health (not recorded which). The rearrangement joins TRBV20-1 to TRBJ1-1, with TRBD1 as a possible D gene (5 bases). CDR3 residues: CSATRQPLNTEAFF. The CDR3 DNA is TGCAGTGCCACTAGACAGCCGCTGAACACTGAAGCTTTCTTT.